One sample yielded the 2 T cell receptor beta chains listed below, sequenced in a study of T cell changes during pregnancy in multiple sclerosis. Data came from immunoSEQ multiplex PCR; TCRdb stores just in-frame clones and leaves some out. The sample holds about 80,000 clones, 90% to 95% seen once. This material consisted of peripheral blood, taken before pregnancy. These receptors came from a female donor with multiple sclerosis, enrolled in a pregnancy study.

The DNA for the CDR3 is TGTGCCAGCAGCTACTTAACAGGGGAGGCCGGAAACACCATATATTTT. Its translation: CASSYLTGEAGNTIYF. V usage is TRBV7-9 and J usage is TRBJ1-3, with TRBD1 matching over 7 bases. The CDR3 extends over 16 amino acids. Germline CDR1 reads SEHNR; CDR2 reads FQNEAQ (reference sequence). The V and J ends lost 4 bases and 4 bases, in that order; junction bases with no gene match: 10.

J is TRBJ2-7 and V is TRBV5-1, with D perhaps matching TRBD1 (6 bases). Germline assignment: CDR1 SGHRS and CDR2 YFSETQ. The V end lost 3 bases, the J end lost 7 bases, and 20 bases lay between the germline ends. CDR3 length: 15 residues. Written as DNA, the CDR3 is TGCGCCAGCAGCTCAGGGGCTTCCGGCGTTTGGGAGCAGTACTTC. This gives the protein CASSSGASGVWEQYF.